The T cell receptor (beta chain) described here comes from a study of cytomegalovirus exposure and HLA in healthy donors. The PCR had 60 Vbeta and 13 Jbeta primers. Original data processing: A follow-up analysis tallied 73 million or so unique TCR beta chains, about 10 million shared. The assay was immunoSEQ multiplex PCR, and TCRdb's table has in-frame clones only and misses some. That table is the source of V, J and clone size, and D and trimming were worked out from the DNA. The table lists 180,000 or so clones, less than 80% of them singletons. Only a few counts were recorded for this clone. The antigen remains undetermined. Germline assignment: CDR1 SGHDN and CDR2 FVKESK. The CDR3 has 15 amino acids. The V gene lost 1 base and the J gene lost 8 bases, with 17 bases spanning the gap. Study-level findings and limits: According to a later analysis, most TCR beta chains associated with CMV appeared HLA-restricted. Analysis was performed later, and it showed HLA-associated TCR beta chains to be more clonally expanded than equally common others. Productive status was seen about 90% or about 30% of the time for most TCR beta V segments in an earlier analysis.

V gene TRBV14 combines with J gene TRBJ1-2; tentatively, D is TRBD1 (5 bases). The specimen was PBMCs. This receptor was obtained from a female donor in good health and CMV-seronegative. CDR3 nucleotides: TGTGCCAGCAGCCAAGCTAGGAGGACGCGGGACGGCTACACCTTC. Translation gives CASSQARRTRDGYTF. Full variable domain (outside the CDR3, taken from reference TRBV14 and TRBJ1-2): EAGVTQFPSHSVIEKGQTVTLRCDPISGHDNLYWYRRVMGKEIKFLLHFVKESKQDESGMPNNRFLAERTGGTYSTLKVQPAELEDSGVYFCASSQARRTRDGYTFGSGTRLTVV.